This T cell receptor (beta chain) is drawn from a study of OX40 agonist ivuxolimab in advanced cancers. Produced via immunoSEQ multiplex PCR; TCRdb's table is partial and in-frame only. The sample shows fewer than 85,000 clones, 70% to 90% of them seen only once. The J segment lost 0 bases and the V segment lost 1 base, leaving 7 bases of the junction unmatched. This CDR3 region has 18 residues. Germline V CDR1 and CDR2: SGHRS, YFSETQ. Collection of blood occurred at baseline, at cycle 4 day 1, and at cycle 7 day 1. Here the sequenced sample was CD4+ or CD8+ T cells sorted from blood, taken in a trial of the OX40 agonist ivuxolimab. J is TRBJ2-1 and V is TRBV5-1, with TRBD2 matching 10 bases. This clonotype was sampled from an adult with an advanced solid tumor such as melanoma, head and neck, liver or kidney cancer. CDR3 protein: CASSLFVASGSSYNEQFF. The CDR3 DNA reads as TGCGCCAGCAGCTTGTTCGTGGCTAGCGGGAGCTCCTACAATGAGCAGTTCTTC.